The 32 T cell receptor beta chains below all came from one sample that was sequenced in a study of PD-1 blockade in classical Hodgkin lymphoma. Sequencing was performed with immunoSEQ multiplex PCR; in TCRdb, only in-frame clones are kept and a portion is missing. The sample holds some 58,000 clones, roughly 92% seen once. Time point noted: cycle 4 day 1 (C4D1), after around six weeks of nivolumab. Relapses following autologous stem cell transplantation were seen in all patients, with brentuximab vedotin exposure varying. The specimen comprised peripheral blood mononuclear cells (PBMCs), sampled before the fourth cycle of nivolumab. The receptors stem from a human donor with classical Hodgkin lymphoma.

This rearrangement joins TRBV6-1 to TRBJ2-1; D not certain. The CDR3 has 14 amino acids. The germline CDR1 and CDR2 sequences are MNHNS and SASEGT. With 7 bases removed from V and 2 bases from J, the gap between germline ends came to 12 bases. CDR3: CASMDVEPYNEQFF. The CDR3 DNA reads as TGTGCCAGCATGGATGTCGAACCCTACAATGAGCAGTTCTTC.

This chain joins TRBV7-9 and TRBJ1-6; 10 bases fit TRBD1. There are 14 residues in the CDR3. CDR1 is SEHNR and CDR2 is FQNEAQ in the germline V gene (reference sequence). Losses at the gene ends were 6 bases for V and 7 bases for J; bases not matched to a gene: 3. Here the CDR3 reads CASRRTGGNSPLHF. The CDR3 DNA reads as TGTGCCAGCAGACGGACAGGGGGGAATTCACCCCTCCACTTT.

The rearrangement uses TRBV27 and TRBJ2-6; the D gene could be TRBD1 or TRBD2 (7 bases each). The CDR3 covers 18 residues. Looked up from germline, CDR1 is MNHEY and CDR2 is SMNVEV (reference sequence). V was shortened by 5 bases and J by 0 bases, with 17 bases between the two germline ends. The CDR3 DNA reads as TGTGCCAGCAGTCGACGACAGGGAGGGAACTCTGGGGCCAACGTCCTGACTTTC. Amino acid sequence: CASSRRQGGNSGANVLTF.

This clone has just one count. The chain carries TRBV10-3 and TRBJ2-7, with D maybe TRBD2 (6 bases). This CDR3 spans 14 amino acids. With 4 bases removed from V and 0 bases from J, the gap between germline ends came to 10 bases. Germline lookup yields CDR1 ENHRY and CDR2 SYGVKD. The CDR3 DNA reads TGTGCCATCAGTGTGGGAGGAAACTCCTACGAGCAGTACTTC. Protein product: CAISVGGNSYEQYF.

DNA of the CDR3: TGCGCCTCTAGGCTCAGAAGCTCCTACAATGAGCAGTTCTTC. Translated, it gives CASRLRSSYNEQFF. V and J are TRBV4-1 and TRBJ2-1; D remains ambiguous. The CDR3 loop spans 14 amino acids. Trimming left V 11 bases short and J 0 bases short, with 14 bases between. The germline gives CDR1 MGHRA, CDR2 YSYEKL.

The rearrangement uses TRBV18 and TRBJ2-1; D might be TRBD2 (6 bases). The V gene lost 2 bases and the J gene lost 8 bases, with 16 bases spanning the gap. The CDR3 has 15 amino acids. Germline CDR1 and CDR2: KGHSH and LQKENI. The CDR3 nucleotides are TGTGCCAGCTCACCATCGGCTAGCGTTTACGATGAGCAGTTCTTC. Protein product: CASSPSASVYDEQFF. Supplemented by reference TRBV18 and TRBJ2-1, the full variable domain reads NAGVMQNPRHLVRRRGQEARLRCSPMKGHSHVYWYRQLPEEGLKFMVYLQKENIIDESGMPKERFSAEFPKEGPSILRIQQVVRGDSAAYFCASSPSASVYDEQFFGPGTRLTVL.

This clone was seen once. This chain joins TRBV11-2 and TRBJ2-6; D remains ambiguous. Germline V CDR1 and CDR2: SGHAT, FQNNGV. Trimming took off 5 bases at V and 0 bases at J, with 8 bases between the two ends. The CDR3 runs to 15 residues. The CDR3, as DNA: TGTGCCAGCAGCCCCCCCTACTCTGGGGCCAACGTCCTGACTTTC. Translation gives CASSPPYSGANVLTF. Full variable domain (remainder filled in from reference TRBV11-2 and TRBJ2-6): EAGVAQSPRYKIIEKRQSVAFWCNPISGHATLYWYQQILGQGPKLLIQFQNNGVVDDSQLPKDRFSAERLKGVDSTLKIQPAKLEDSAVYLCASSPPYSGANVLTFGAGSRLTVL.

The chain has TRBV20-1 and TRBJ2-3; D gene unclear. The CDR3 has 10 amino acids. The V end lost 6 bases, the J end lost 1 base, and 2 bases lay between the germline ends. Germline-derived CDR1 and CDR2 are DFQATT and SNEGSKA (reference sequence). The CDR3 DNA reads TGCAGTGCATGCACAGATACGCAGTATTTT. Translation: CSACTDTQYF.

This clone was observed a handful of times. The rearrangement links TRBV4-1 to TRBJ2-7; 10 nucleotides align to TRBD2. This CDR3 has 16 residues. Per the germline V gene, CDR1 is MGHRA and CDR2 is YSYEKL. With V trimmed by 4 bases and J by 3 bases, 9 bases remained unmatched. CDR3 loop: CASSLLTSGFGYEQYF. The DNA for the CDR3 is TGCGCCAGCAGCCTCCTGACTAGCGGGTTCGGCTACGAGCAGTACTTC.

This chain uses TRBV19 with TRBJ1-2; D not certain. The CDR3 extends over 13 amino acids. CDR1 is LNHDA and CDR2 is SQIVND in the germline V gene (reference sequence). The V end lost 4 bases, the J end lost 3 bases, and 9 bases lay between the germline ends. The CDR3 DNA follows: TGTGCCAGTAGTACTTCTCGAGACTATGGCTACACCTTC. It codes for CASSTSRDYGYTF.

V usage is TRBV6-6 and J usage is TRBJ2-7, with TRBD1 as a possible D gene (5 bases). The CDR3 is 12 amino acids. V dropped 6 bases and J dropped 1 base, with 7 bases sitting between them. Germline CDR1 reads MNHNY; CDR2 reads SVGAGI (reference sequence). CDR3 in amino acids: CASRAGSYEQYF. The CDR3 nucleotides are TGTGCCAGCAGGGCAGGGTCCTACGAGCAGTACTTC.

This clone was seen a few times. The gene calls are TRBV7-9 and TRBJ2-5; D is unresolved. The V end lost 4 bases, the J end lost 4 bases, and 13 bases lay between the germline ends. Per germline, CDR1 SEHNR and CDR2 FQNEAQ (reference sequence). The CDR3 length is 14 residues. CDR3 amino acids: CASSSAVGGETQYF. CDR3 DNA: TGTGCCAGCAGCTCAGCCGTAGGCGGAGAGACCCAGTACTTC.

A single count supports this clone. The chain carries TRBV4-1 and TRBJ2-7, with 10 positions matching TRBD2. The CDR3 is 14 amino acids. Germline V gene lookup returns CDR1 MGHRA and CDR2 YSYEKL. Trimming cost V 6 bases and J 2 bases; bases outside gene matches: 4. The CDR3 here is CASRAAGGPYEQYF. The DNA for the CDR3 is TGCGCCAGCAGGGCAGCGGGAGGGCCCTACGAGCAGTACTTC.

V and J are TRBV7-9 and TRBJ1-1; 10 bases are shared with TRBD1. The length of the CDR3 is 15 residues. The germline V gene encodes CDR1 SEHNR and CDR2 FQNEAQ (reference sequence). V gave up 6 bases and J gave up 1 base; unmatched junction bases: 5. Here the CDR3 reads CASRLGDRGNTEAFF. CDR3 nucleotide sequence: TGTGCCAGCAGATTGGGGGACAGGGGGAACACTGAAGCTTTCTTT.

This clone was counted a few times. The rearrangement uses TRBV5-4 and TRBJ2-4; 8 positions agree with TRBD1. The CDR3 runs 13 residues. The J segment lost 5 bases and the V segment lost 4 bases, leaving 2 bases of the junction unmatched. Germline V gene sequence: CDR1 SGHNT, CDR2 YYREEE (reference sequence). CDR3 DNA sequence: TGTGCCAGCAGCCCGGGACAGGAAAACATTCAGTACTTC. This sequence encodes CASSPGQENIQYF. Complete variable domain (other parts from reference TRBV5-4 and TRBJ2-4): ETGVTQSPTHLIKTRGQQVTLRCSSQSGHNTVSWYQQALGQGPQFIFQYYREEENGRGNFPPRFSGLQFPNYSSELNVNALELDDSALYLCASSPGQENIQYFGAGTRLSVL.

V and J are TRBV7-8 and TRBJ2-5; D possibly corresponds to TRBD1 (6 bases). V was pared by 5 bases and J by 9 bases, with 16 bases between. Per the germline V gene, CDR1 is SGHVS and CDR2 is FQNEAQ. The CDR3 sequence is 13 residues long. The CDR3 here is CASSPGTSGAQYF. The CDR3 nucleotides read TGTGCCAGCAGCCCCGGGACATCTGGGGCCCAGTACTTC.

The CDR3, as DNA: TGTGCCAGCAGGACACAAAACTATGGCTACACCTTC. This encodes CASRTQNYGYTF. This rearrangement joins TRBV28 to TRBJ1-2; D gene uncertain. Trimming removed 6 bases at V and 2 bases at J, with 7 bases between. The CDR3 is 12 residues long. Germline loops: CDR1 MDHEN, CDR2 SYDVKM.

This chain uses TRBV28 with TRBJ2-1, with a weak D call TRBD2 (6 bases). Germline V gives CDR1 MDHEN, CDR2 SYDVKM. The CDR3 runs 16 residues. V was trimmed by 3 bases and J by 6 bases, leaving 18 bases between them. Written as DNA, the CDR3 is TGTGCCAGCAGTTTCATGAGCGGGTCCCCGGGCAATGAGCAGTTCTTC. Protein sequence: CASSFMSGSPGNEQFF.

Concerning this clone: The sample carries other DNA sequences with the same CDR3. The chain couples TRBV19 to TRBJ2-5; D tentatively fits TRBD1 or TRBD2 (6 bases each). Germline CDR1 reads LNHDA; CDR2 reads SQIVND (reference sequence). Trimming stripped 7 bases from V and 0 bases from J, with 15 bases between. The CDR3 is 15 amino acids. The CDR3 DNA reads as TGTGCCAGTAATACGGGGGCGTCGTACCAAGAGACCCAGTACTTC. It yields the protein CASNTGASYQETQYF.

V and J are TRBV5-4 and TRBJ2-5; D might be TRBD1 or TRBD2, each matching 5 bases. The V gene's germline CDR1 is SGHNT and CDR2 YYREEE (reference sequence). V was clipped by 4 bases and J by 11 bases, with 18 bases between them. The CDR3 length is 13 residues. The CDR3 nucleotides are TGTGCCAGCAGCATAGGGGTCGACTGGGAGCAGTACTTC. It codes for CASSIGVDWEQYF.

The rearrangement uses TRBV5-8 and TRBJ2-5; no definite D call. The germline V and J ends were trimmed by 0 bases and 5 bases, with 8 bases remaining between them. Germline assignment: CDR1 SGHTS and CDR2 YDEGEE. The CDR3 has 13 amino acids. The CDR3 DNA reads TGTGCCAGCAGCTTGGTCGAAGTGGAGACCCAGTACTTC. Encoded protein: CASSLVEVETQYF.

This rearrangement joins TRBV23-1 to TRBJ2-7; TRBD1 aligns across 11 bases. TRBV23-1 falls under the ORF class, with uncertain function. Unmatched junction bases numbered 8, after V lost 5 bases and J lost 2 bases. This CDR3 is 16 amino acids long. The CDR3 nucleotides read TGCGCCAGCAGTAAGCCTCCGGGACAGGGGGCCTACGAGCAGTACTTC. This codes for CASSKPPGQGAYEQYF.

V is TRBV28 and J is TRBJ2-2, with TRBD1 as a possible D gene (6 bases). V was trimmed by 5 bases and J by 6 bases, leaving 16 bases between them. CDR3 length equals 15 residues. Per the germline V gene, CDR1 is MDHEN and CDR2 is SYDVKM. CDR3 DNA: TGTGCCAGCAGTAAACCCACAGGGCCACCCGGGGAGCTGTTTTTT. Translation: CASSKPTGPPGELFF.

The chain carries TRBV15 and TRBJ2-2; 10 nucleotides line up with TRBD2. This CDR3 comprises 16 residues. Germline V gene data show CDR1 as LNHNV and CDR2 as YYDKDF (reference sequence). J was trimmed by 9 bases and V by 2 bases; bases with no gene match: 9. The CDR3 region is CATSRSPSGSDRELFF. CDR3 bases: TGTGCCACCAGCAGATCCCCTAGCGGGAGTGACCGGGAGCTGTTTTTT. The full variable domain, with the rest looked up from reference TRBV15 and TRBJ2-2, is DAMVIQNPRYQVTQFGKPVTLSCSQTLNHNVMYWYQQKSSQAPKLLFHYYDKDFNNEADTPDNFQSRRPNTSFCFLDIRSPGLGDTAMYLCATSRSPSGSDRELFFGEGSRLTVL.

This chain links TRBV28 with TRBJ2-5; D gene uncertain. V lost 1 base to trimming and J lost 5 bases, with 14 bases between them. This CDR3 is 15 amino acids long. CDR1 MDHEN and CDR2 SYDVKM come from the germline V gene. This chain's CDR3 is CASSLFSRLEETQYF. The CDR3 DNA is TGTGCCAGCAGTTTATTTAGCAGGTTGGAGGAGACCCAGTACTTC.

For the CDR3, the DNA is TGTGCCAGCAGTCCGACAGGCCTCCCACCCTATGGCTACACCTTC. Its translation is CASSPTGLPPYGYTF. V and J are TRBV11-2 and TRBJ1-2; D possibly corresponds to TRBD1 (6 bases). This CDR3 contains 15 residues. Germline values: CDR1 SGHAT, CDR2 FQNNGV. Trimming left V 6 bases short and J 4 bases short, with 18 bases between.

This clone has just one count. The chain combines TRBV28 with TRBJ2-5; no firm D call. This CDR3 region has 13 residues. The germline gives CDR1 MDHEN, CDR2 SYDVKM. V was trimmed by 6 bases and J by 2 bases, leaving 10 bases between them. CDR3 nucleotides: TGTGCCAGCAGCAAACACGGACAAGAGACCCAGTACTTC. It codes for CASSKHGQETQYF.

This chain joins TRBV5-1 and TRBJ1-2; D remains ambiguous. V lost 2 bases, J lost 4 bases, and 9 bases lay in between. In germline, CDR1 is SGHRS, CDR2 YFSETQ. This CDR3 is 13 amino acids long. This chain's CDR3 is CASSLEAGYGYTF. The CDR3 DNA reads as TGCGCCAGCAGCTTAGAGGCAGGCTATGGCTACACCTTC.

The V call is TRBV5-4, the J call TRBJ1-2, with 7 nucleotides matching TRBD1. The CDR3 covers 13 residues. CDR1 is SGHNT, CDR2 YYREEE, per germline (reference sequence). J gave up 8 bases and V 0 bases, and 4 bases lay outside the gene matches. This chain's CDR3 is CASSLEGARGYTF. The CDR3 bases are TGTGCCAGCAGCTTGGAGGGGGCGCGGGGCTACACCTTC.

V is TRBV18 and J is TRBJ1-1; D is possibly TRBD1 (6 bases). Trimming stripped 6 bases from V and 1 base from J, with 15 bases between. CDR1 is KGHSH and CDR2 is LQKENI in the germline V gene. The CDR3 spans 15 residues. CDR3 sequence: CASSLLGGANTEAFF. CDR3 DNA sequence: TGTGCCAGCTCCTTGCTCGGGGGCGCGAACACTGAAGCTTTCTTT.

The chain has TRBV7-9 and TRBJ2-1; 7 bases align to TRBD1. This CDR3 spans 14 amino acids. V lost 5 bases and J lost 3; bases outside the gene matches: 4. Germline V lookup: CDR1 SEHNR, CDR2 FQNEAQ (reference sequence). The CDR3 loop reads CASSPRDSYNEQFF. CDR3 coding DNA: TGTGCCAGCAGCCCCCGGGACAGCTACAATGAGCAGTTCTTC.

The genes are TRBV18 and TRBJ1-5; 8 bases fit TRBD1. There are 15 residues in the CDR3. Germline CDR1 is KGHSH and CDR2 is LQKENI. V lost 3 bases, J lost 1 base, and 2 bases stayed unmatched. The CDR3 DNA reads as TGTGCCAGCTCACCGGACAGGGTAAGCAATCAGCCCCAGCATTTT. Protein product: CASSPDRVSNQPQHF.